Listed here are 16 T cell receptor beta chains from one sample, sequenced in a study of T-cell memory formation after mild COVID-19. TCRdb independently ran MiXCR on the 5' RACE reads; one entry per CDR3 protein. The sample lists about 180,000 distinct CDR3 sequences, roughly 17% occurring once. The specimen sequenced was PBMCs or a T cell subset sorted from them (not recorded which). These receptors all come from an adult woman who had mild COVID-19 (a few samples of this study predate the infection). Cell type and time point are not known.

V usage is TRBV27 and J usage is TRBJ2-7; D is undetermined. The V gene lost 2 bases and the J gene lost 4 bases, with 9 bases spanning the gap. The CDR3 runs 13 residues. CDR1 is MNHEY, CDR2 SMNVEV, per germline (reference sequence). The DNA for the CDR3 is TGTGCCAGCAGTTTAACCCATACATACGAGCAGTACTTC. This translates into CASSLTHTYEQYF.

The gene calls are TRBV24-1 and TRBJ2-5; TRBD2 matches 16 bases. Germline V lookup: CDR1 KGHDR, CDR2 SFDVKD. Losses at the gene ends were 4 bases for V and 1 base for J; bases not matched to a gene: 8. CDR3 length: 19 residues. Here the CDR3 DNA reads TGTGCCACCAGTGACCCCGGGACTAGCGGGAGGGTTCGCCAAGAGACCCAGTACTTC. Translation gives CATSDPGTSGRVRQETQYF.

This clonotype came up a few times. The V call is TRBV7-2, the J call TRBJ1-1; D call uncertain. In germline, CDR1 is SGHTA, CDR2 FQGNSA. CDR3 length: 11 amino acids. Between the trimmed V and J ends, which lost 2 bases and 8 bases, there was a span of 6 bases. CDR3 residues: CASSLLREAFF. Written as DNA, the CDR3 is TGTGCCAGCAGCTTACTCCGGGAAGCTTTCTTT.

A few counts support this clonotype. The rearrangement uses TRBV9 and TRBJ2-3; possibly TRBD2 for D (6 bases). The CDR3 spans 16 residues. Looked up from germline, CDR1 is SGDLS and CDR2 is YYNGEE. Trimming stripped 0 bases from V and 0 bases from J, with 11 bases between. The CDR3 loop is CASSVAGSPSTDTQYF. DNA of the CDR3: TGTGCCAGCAGCGTAGCCGGGAGCCCTAGCACAGATACGCAGTATTTT.

The V gene is TRBV12-3 or TRBV12-4, the J gene TRBJ1-3, with D hard to call. The CDR3 sequence is 15 residues long. Trimming shortened V by 2 bases and J by 2 bases, and 10 bases separated the two germline ends. CDR3 sequence reads: CASSLPGRAGNTIYF. The CDR3 region has the DNA TGTGCCAGCAGTTTACCAGGTCGCGCTGGAAACACCATATATTTT.

The chain carries TRBV12-3 or TRBV12-4 and TRBJ2-2, with TRBD1 identical over 8 bases. The length of the CDR3 is 14 residues. The trim removed 10 bases at V and 5 bases at J, leaving 9 bases unmatched. CDR3 DNA: TGTGCCACCCACGAGGACAGGGTAACCGGGGAGCTGTTTTTT. It is translated as CATHEDRVTGELFF.

V and J are TRBV12-3 or TRBV12-4 and TRBJ2-5; 10 positions agree with TRBD1. The length of the CDR3 is 15 residues. V shed 3 bases and J 4 bases; nucleotides not matched to a gene: 5. This CDR3 reads CASSFVTGGGETQYF. CDR3 in DNA: TGTGCCAGCAGTTTTGTGACAGGGGGCGGAGAGACCCAGTACTTC.

In its sample, this clonotype was seen a few times. The chain employs TRBV6-6 and TRBJ2-6, with D perhaps TRBD1 (6 bases). The CDR3 extends over 19 amino acids. The V gene lost 2 bases and the J gene lost 0 bases, with 17 bases spanning the gap. In germline, CDR1 is MNHNY, CDR2 SVGAGI (reference sequence). The CDR3 sequence: CASSYTDSRSYSGANVLTF. The CDR3 bases are TGTGCCAGCAGTTACACGGACAGTAGGAGCTACTCTGGGGCCAACGTCCTGACTTTC.

This chain uses TRBV24-1 with TRBJ1-2; 7 positions agree with TRBD1. The CDR3 consists of 13 residues. Trimming removed 4 bases from V and 6 bases from J; junction bases left unmatched: 4. CDR1 and CDR2 (germline): KGHDR, SFDVKD. The CDR3 DNA reads TGTGCCACCAGTGACTCGACAGGGAATGGCTACACCTTC. Residues: CATSDSTGNGYTF.

This rearrangement joins TRBV6-2 or TRBV6-3 to TRBJ2-1; possible D gene TRBD2, 5 bases. CDR1 and CDR2 (germline): MNHEY, SVGEGT. CDR3 length: 15 amino acids. Trimming removed 6 bases from V and 8 bases from J, with 20 bases in between. CDR3 DNA: TGTGCCAGCAGGGGTCTTAAGGGAGACACGGATGAGCAGTTCTTC. It codes for CASRGLKGDTDEQFF.

The V call is TRBV6-6, the J call TRBJ2-3, with D possibly being TRBD2 (5 bases). CDR1 and CDR2 (germline): MNHNY, SVGAGI (reference sequence). The V end lost 8 bases, the J end lost 3 bases, and 12 bases lay between the germline ends. The CDR3 runs 13 residues. CDR3 amino acids: CASGTRSTDTQYF. The CDR3 DNA reads as TGTGCCAGCGGCACTAGGTCTACAGATACGCAGTATTTT.

The chain carries TRBV29-1 and TRBJ2-7; 8 bases map to TRBD1. Per germline, CDR1 SQVTM and CDR2 ANQGSEA. V dropped 7 bases and J dropped 4; count of bases not matched to a gene: 12. This CDR3 spans 14 amino acids. DNA of the CDR3: TGCAGCGCACAGCCCGGGACAGGACCTTACGAGCAGTACTTC. Its protein is CSAQPGTGPYEQYF.

This clonotype was counted only a few times. The chain employs TRBV7-9 and TRBJ1-1; a weak D match, TRBD1 (5 bases). Trimming stripped 2 bases from V and 4 bases from J, with 11 bases between. The CDR3 covers 14 residues. The germline V gene encodes CDR1 SEHNR and CDR2 FQNEAQ (reference sequence). CDR3 nucleotides: TGTGCCAGCAGCTTAAAGGACACTGCCACTGAAGCTTTCTTT. Translating it yields CASSLKDTATEAFF.

This clonotype was detected a few times. This chain connects TRBV29-1 to TRBJ2-5; TRBD2 might be the D (7 bases). Germline V CDR1 and CDR2: SQVTM, ANQGSEA. The V end lost 5 bases, the J end lost 4 bases, and 20 bases lay between the germline ends. CDR3 size: 15 residues. CDR3 DNA: TGCAGCGTTTACCCGGGGGGCGATGTCCGAGAGACCCAGTACTTC. As protein: CSVYPGGDVRETQYF.

A few counts support this clonotype. The gene calls are TRBV6-5 and TRBJ2-1; 8 bases agree with TRBD2. Germline CDR1 reads MNHEY; CDR2 reads SVGAGI. This CDR3 spans 15 amino acids. Trimming at V came to 4 bases and at J to 5 bases, leaving 7 bases not matched to a gene. In DNA form, the CDR3 reads TGTGCCAGCAGTTCCCCGGGACTAGGGAACAATGAGCAGTTCTTC. It translates to CASSSPGLGNNEQFF.

This clonotype was counted only a few times. In DNA form, the CDR3 reads TGTGCCAGCAGCGTATCGGGGACAGGGGTTGGTGGCTACACCTTC. It is translated as CASSVSGTGVGGYTF. The chain has TRBV7-8 and TRBJ1-2; TRBD1 agrees at 10 bases. There are 15 residues in the CDR3. The V gene end was trimmed by 5 bases and the J gene end by 7 bases; junction bases not matched to a gene: 10. The germline gives CDR1 SGHVS, CDR2 FQNEAQ. The whole variable domain, remainder taken from reference TRBV7-8 and TRBJ1-2, is GAGVSQSPRYKVAKRGQDVALRCDPISGHVSLFWYQQALGQGPEFLTYFQNEAQLDKSGLPSDRFFAERPEGSVSTLKIQRTQQEDSAVYLCASSVSGTGVGGYTFGSGTRLTVV.